The 19 T cell receptor beta chains listed next were all sequenced from one sample in a study of blood T cell repertoires in COVID-19 (TCRdb year 2020). Library preparation was by the immunoSEQ multiplex PCR assay. Held by TCRdb, this immuneACCESS table contains in-frame sequences only and omits some clones. Under half of the omission traces to an unresolved V gene where checked; the cause of the rest is unknown. The sample records about 160,000 clones, roughly 80% of which are singletons. The ten largest clonotypes hold 5.6% of the sample. Sequencing input: PBMCs or T cells enriched from blood (not recorded which). The receptors originated from a woman in her thirties or forties with acute COVID-19.

CDR3 sequence reads: CASNPGTRREQYF. CDR3 nucleotide sequence: TGTGCCAGCAACCCCGGGACTAGACGTGAGCAGTACTTC. The rearrangement links TRBV2 to TRBJ2-7, with 8 bases fitting TRBD2. Germline V gene sequence: CDR1 SNHLY, CDR2 FYNNEI. Germline trimming cut 7 bases from V and 7 bases from J; bases unmatched to any gene: 9. This CDR3 region has 13 residues. The full variable domain, rest sourced from reference TRBV2 and TRBJ2-7, is EPEVTQTPSHQVTQMGQEVILRCVPISNHLYFYWYRQILGQKVEFLVSFYNNEISEKSEIFDDQFSVERPDGSNFTLKIRSTKLEDSAMYFCASNPGTRREQYFGPGTRLTVT.

V and J are TRBV12-5 and TRBJ2-3, with no clear D. CDR3 length: 11 amino acids. Germline-derived CDR1 and CDR2 are LGHNT and FRNRAP. Trimming pared 6 bases from V and 4 bases from J, leaving 5 bases between. DNA for the CDR3: TGTGCTAGTGGAGCCTCAGATACGCAGTATTTT. Amino acids: CASGASDTQYF.

The V gene is TRBV10-3, the J gene TRBJ2-7, with 7 bases that match TRBD2. Germline V gene data show CDR1 as ENHRY and CDR2 as SYGVKD. Trimming cost V 6 bases and J 9 bases; bases outside gene matches: 11. The CDR3 consists of 13 residues. Here the CDR3 reads CAIREGTIGLQYF. CDR3 nucleotides: TGTGCCATCAGGGAGGGGACTATCGGGCTGCAGTACTTC.

The rearrangement links TRBV4-2 to TRBJ1-3; unclear D gene. This CDR3 has 15 amino acids. The V gene lost 4 bases and the J gene lost 0 bases, with 10 bases spanning the gap. CDR1 LGHNA and CDR2 YNFKEQ come from the germline V gene. The CDR3 nucleotides are TGTGCCAGCAGCCCGGAACAGCTCTCTGGAAACACCATATATTTT. Translated: CASSPEQLSGNTIYF.

This chain uses TRBV7-9 with TRBJ2-2; TRBD1 aligns across 10 bases. CDR3 length: 16 residues. Germline CDR1 is SEHNR and CDR2 is FQNEAQ (reference sequence). J gave up 3 bases and V 4 bases, and 5 bases lay outside the gene matches. The CDR3 loop is CASSSRGTGDTGELFF. CDR3 bases: TGTGCCAGCAGCTCCCGGGGGACAGGGGACACCGGGGAGCTGTTTTTT.

This clone occurred a few times. This chain connects TRBV18 to TRBJ1-4; a weak D match, TRBD1 (6 bases). The CDR3 is made up of 18 amino acids. Trimming removed 3 bases from V and 5 bases from J, with 22 bases in between. The V gene's germline CDR1 is KGHSH and CDR2 LQKENI. The CDR3 spells CASSPYYTRQAPNEKLFF. The CDR3, as DNA: TGTGCCAGCTCACCGTATTATACACGACAGGCCCCCAATGAAAAACTGTTTTTT.

This sequence joins TRBV10-3 and TRBJ1-5; possibly TRBD1 for D (5 bases). There are 16 residues in the CDR3. The V gene's germline CDR1 is ENHRY and CDR2 SYGVKD. The V and J ends lost 0 bases and 2 bases respectively, with 11 bases between them. The CDR3 loop is CAISESIRGGNQPQHF. The CDR3 DNA is TGTGCCATCAGTGAGTCGATAAGGGGTGGCAATCAGCCCCAGCATTTT.

The chain joins TRBV9 to TRBJ2-3; 10 nucleotides align to TRBD2. The CDR3 consists of 17 residues. Germline V gene data show CDR1 as SGDLS and CDR2 as YYNGEE. Trimming at V came to 3 bases and at J to 5 bases, leaving 12 bases not matched to a gene. As DNA, the CDR3 is TGTGCCAGCAGCGCCGGCCCTAGCGGGAGCGGCAGAGATACGCAGTATTTT. It translates to CASSAGPSGSGRDTQYF.

This clone was recorded a few times. The V and J genes are TRBV10-3 and TRBJ1-2; 10 bases match TRBD1. V lost 10 bases and J lost 7; bases outside the gene matches: 12. Germline CDR1 is ENHRY and CDR2 is SYGVKD. The CDR3 runs 14 residues. CDR3 bases: TGTGCCACCGCTCCGGGACAGGGGTTAAGTGGCTACACCTTC. This sequence encodes CATAPGQGLSGYTF.

The genes are TRBV9 and TRBJ2-7; 14 bases fit TRBD2. In germline, CDR1 is SGDLS, CDR2 YYNGEE. Germline trimming cut 3 bases from V and 5 bases from J; bases unmatched to any gene: 4. CDR3 length equals 15 residues. In nucleotides, the CDR3 is TGTGCCAGCAGCGACGGACTAGCGGGAGGTGACGAGCAGTACTTC. Protein product: CASSDGLAGGDEQYF.

The chain is built from TRBV2 and TRBJ1-3, with 8 bases that match TRBD1. CDR3 length equals 15 residues. V lost 3 bases and J lost 4; bases outside the gene matches: 5. CDR1 and CDR2 from the germline V gene are SNHLY and FYNNEI. The CDR3 region is CASSEGRGLGNTIYF. The CDR3 DNA sequence: TGTGCCAGCAGTGAGGGCAGGGGGCTCGGAAACACCATATATTTT.

CDR3 sequence (DNA): TGTGCCAGCAGCGGAGAGAACACCGGGGAGCTGTTTTTT. Encoded protein: CASSGENTGELFF. The V and J genes are TRBV9 and TRBJ2-2; D gene unclear. Deletions cut 3 bases from V and 1 base from J, with 4 bases between. CDR1 is SGDLS, CDR2 YYNGEE, per germline. The CDR3 has 13 residues.

This clone was observed a single time. This chain joins TRBV2 and TRBJ2-3; TRBD1 might be the D (5 bases). The CDR3 spans 15 residues. Germline V lookup: CDR1 SNHLY, CDR2 FYNNEI. V was shortened by 6 bases and J by 0 bases, with 13 bases between the two germline ends. This chain's CDR3 is CASSRGQTSTDTQYF. The CDR3 coding sequence is TGTGCCAGCAGCCGAGGACAAACTAGCACAGATACGCAGTATTTT. Supplemented by reference TRBV2 and TRBJ2-3, the full variable domain reads EPEVTQTPSHQVTQMGQEVILRCVPISNHLYFYWYRQILGQKVEFLVSFYNNEISEKSEIFDDQFSVERPDGSNFTLKIRSTKLEDSAMYFCASSRGQTSTDTQYFGPGTRLTVL.

This clone was detected only a few times. This rearrangement joins TRBV2 to TRBJ2-5, with 10 bases that match TRBD2. CDR1 and CDR2 (germline): SNHLY, FYNNEI. V shed 6 bases and J 1 base; nucleotides not matched to a gene: 5. CDR3 size: 15 residues. This chain's CDR3 is CASRALAGSQETQYF. DNA for the CDR3: TGTGCCAGCAGAGCACTAGCGGGGTCCCAAGAGACCCAGTACTTC.

This chain joins TRBV7-2 and TRBJ2-3; D possibly corresponds to TRBD2 (7 bases). The CDR3 is 17 residues long. The V and J ends lost 5 bases and 2 bases respectively, with 20 bases between them. Germline lookup yields CDR1 SGHTA and CDR2 FQGNSA. DNA for the CDR3: TGTGCCAGCAGCCCCGGGTGGGGGCTAGCGGTCACAGATACGCAGTATTTT. The encoded protein is CASSPGWGLAVTDTQYF.

CDR3 in amino acids: CASSSRGAVGYGYTF. The CDR3 DNA sequence: TGTGCCAGTAGTAGCCGGGGGGCTGTTGGCTATGGCTACACCTTC. The V gene is TRBV19, the J gene TRBJ1-2; D may be TRBD1 (6 bases). Looked up from germline, CDR1 is LNHDA and CDR2 is SQIVND (reference sequence). The CDR3 extends over 15 amino acids. Trimming took 4 bases from V and 4 from J, leaving 16 bases between them.

The V call is TRBV7-2, the J call TRBJ2-7, with 7 bases that match TRBD1. The CDR3 loop spans 16 amino acids. The junction had 9 bases not matched to a gene; V was cut back by 4 bases and J by 0 bases. Per the germline V gene, CDR1 is SGHTA and CDR2 is FQGNSA. In DNA form, the CDR3 reads TGTGCCAGCAGCTCACCGACAGGGCTGGCCTCCTACGAGCAGTACTTC. Its translation is CASSSPTGLASYEQYF.

The chain combines TRBV18 with TRBJ1-2; D perhaps matches TRBD1 (5 bases). The CDR3 consists of 15 residues. CDR1 and CDR2 from the germline V gene are KGHSH and LQKENI. The germline V and J ends were trimmed by 3 bases and 4 bases, with 15 bases remaining between them. The CDR3 sequence: CASSPTTAPGYGYTF. The CDR3 region has the DNA TGTGCCAGCTCACCGACGACAGCTCCGGGCTATGGCTACACCTTC.

V usage is TRBV30 and J usage is TRBJ1-2; the match to TRBD1 covers 8 bases. The CDR3 contains 13 residues. Germline CDR1 reads GTSNPN; CDR2 reads SVGIG (reference sequence). Germline trimming cut 3 bases from V and 3 bases from J; bases unmatched to any gene: 3. The CDR3 loop is CAWSPDRDYGYTF. CDR3 in DNA: TGTGCCTGGAGCCCGGACAGGGACTATGGCTACACCTTC.